The following is a TCR beta chain sequence with its context. Its specificity is not known. Germline trimming cut 1 base from V and 5 bases from J; bases unmatched to any gene: 5. The CDR3 sequence is 15 residues long. CDR1 is LNHNV, CDR2 YYDKDF, per germline (reference sequence). The sample originates from a study of cytomegalovirus exposure and HLA in healthy donors. Use of 60 Vbeta and 13 Jbeta primers characterized the PCR. Data came from immunoSEQ multiplex PCR; TCRdb stores just in-frame clones and leaves some out. Among over 150,000 clones listed, roughly three quarters were seen once. Study-wide findings and caveats: Later, an analysis showed that TCR beta chains associated with HLA were more clonally expanded than others that were equally common. From TCR beta sequences, most subjects' HLA-A and HLA-B alleles were reportedly predicted accurately. Most CMV-associated TCR beta chains were later found to appear HLA-restricted.

The clonotype originates from a male donor in good health and CMV-seropositive. The chain couples TRBV15 to TRBJ1-2, with 9 bases lining up with TRBD1. The sequencing input was PBMCs. CDR3 in DNA: TGTGCCACCAGCAGAGCCGGACAGGGGATTTATGGCTACACCTTC. This encodes CATSRAGQGIYGYTF.